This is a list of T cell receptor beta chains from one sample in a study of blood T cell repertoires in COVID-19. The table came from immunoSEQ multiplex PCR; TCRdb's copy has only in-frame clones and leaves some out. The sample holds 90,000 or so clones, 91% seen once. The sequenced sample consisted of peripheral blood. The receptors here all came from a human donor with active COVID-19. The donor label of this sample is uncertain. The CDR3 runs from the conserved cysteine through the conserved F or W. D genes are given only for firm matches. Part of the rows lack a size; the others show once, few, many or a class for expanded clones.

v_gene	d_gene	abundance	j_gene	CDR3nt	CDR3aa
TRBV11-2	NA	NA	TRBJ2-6	TGTGCCAGCAGCCTAACCTCTGGGGCCAACGTCCTGACTTTC	CASSLTSGANVLTF
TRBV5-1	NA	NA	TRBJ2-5	TGCGCCAGCAGCTTGCTAGGGGTTCGAGAGACCCAGTACTTC	CASSLLGVRETQYF
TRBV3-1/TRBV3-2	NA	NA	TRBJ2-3	TGTGCCAGCAGCCAAGAGGTAGGAGTCCATACGCAGTATTTT	CASSQEVGVHTQYF
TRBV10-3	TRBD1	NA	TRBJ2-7	TGTGCCATCAGCGGGACAGGGGGCGGCGAGCAGTACTTC	CAISGTGGGEQYF
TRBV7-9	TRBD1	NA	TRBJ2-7	TGTGCCAGCAGCTTGATAGGACAGGGCTTCACCTACGAGCAGTACTTC	CASSLIGQGFTYEQYF
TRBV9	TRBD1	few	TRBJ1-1	TGTGCCAGCAGCGTAGCTCCGACAGGGGTGAACACTGAAGCTTTCTTT	CASSVAPTGVNTEAFF
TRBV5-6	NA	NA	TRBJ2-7	TGTGCCAGCAGCTTGGCCCAGGCCCCGACGACGCGCGAGCAGTACTTC	CASSLAQAPTTREQYF
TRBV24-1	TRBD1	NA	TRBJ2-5	TGTGCCACCAGTGACCCCGGGACAGGCGGGGAGACCCAGTACTTC	CATSDPGTGGETQYF
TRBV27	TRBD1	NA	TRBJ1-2	TGTGCCAGCAGTTTAAGGGGGACAGGGGATGGCTACACCTTC	CASSLRGTGDGYTF
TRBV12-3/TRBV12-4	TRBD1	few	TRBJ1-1	TGTGCCAGCAGTTTAGGACAGGGATCAGCTTTCTTT	CASSLGQGSAFF
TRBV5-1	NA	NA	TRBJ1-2	TGCGCCAGCAGCTTGGGTGCCAGGGCGGATAAGAACTATGGCTACACCTTC	CASSLGARADKNYGYTF
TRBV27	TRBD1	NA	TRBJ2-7	TGTGCCAGCAGGGGACAGGGCAACTCCTACGAGCAGTACTTC	CASRGQGNSYEQYF
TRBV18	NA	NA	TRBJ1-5	TGTGCCAGCTCACAAATAGAAACAGGGAATCAGCCCCAGCATTTT	CASSQIETGNQPQHF
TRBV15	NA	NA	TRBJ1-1	TGTGCCACCAGCAGAGATCGTATGAACACTGAAGCTTTCTTT	CATSRDRMNTEAFF
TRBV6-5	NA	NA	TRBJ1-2	TGTGCCAGCAGTTACCAGTCCCTCAGGGGCGGCTACACCTTC	CASSYQSLRGGYTF
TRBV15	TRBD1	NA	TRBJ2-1	TGTGCCACCAGCAGAGATCCGGGACAGGGGTACAATGAGCAGTTCTTC	CATSRDPGQGYNEQFF
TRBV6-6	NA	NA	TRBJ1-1	TGTGCCAGCAGTTACTGGCGGCAGAACACTGAAGCTTTCTTT	CASSYWRQNTEAFF
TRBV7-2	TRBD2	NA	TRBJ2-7	TGTGCCAGCAGCCACCCTCTAGCGGGGGGCGGGTCCTACGAGCAGTACTTC	CASSHPLAGGGSYEQYF
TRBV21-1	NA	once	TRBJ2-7	TGTGCCAGCAGCAAAGTTCACAGGGGGCCTAGGGAGCAGTACTTC	CASSKVHRGPREQYF
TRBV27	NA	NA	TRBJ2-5	TGTGCCAGCAGTTTTGAGGGAAGGAGGGGAGAGACCCAGTACTTC	CASSFEGRRGETQYF
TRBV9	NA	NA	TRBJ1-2	TGTGCCAGCAGCCCCACTCCAGGGTCTCGAGACTACACCTTC	CASSPTPGSRDYTF
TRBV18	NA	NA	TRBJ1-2	TGTGCCAGCTCACCAGACCAGGGGTATGGCTACACCTTC	CASSPDQGYGYTF
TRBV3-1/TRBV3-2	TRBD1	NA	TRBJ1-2	TGTGCCAGCAGCGTTGGGGGACAGGGGGCTTACGGTGGCTACACCTTC	CASSVGGQGAYGGYTF